These T cell receptor beta chains were read from a single sample in a study of blood T cell repertoires in COVID-19. The repertoire was sequenced with immunoSEQ multiplex PCR; TCRdb's copy has only in-frame clones and lacks some. The sample carries 100,000 to 140,000 clones, 80% to 85% recorded once. Material for sequencing was peripheral blood. Receptor source: a man aged 65-85 years with acute or convalescent COVID-19. Each CDR3 is given with its conserved first and last residue. D genes are given only for firm matches. Where a row states a size, it is once, few, many or the class of an expanded clone; other rows omit it.

clone_size j_call v_call cdr3_length d_call cdr3_nt cdr3_aa
few TRBJ2-3 TRBV5-1 15 . TGCGCCAGCAGCTTGGCCGGGGATGGCACAGATACGCAGTATTTT CASSLAGDGTDTQYF
. TRBJ2-1 TRBV7-9 15 TRBD1 TGTGCCAGCACCCTATCAGGACAGGGAAACAATGAGCAGTTCTTC CASTLSGQGNNEQFF
. TRBJ2-3 TRBV5-1 15 TRBD2 TGCGCCAGCAGCTTTACTAGCGTCGGGTCAGATACGCAGTATTTT CASSFTSVGSDTQYF
. TRBJ1-5 TRBV6-5 13 . TGTGCCAGCAGCGGGTGGTCTAATCAGCCCCAGCATTTT CASSGWSNQPQHF
. TRBJ2-5 TRBV3-1/TRBV3-2 15 TRBD2 TGTGCCAGCAGCCTCATGGCGGGGGGGCAAGAGACCCAGTACTTC CASSLMAGGQETQYF
. TRBJ1-2 TRBV9 15 . TGTGCCAGCAGCGCTACCCTGACAGCGGGACATGGCTACACCTTC CASSATLTAGHGYTF
. TRBJ1-1 TRBV6-5 14 TRBD1 TGTGCCAGCAGTTGGGGGGGACAGGGGGTTGAAGCTTTCTTT CASSWGGQGVEAFF
. TRBJ2-4 TRBV6-5 16 . TGTGCCAGCAGTTACCAGGGTTTAGCAGCCAAAAACATTCAGTACTTC CASSYQGLAAKNIQYF
. TRBJ1-5 TRBV24-1 16 . TGTGCCACCAGTGACGTTGGGGGGGATAGCAATCAGCCCCAGCATTTT CATSDVGGDSNQPQHF
. TRBJ2-1 TRBV5-5 17 TRBD2 TGTGCCAGCAGCTCTCATACCCTAGCGGGGGGTAGCAATGAGCAGTTCTTC CASSSHTLAGGSNEQFF
few TRBJ1-1 TRBV5-1 15 . TGCGCCAGCAGCTTGGGGGGCAGGGGGAACACTGAAGCTTTCTTT CASSLGGRGNTEAFF
. TRBJ2-6 TRBV6-1 16 . TGTGCCAGCAGTGAACACCCGGGAGCGGGGGCCAACGTCCTGACTTTC CASSEHPGAGANVLTF
. TRBJ2-7 TRBV6-1 15 . TGTGCCAGCAGTGAGACACAGGGAACCCCCTACGAGCAGTACTTC CASSETQGTPYEQYF
few TRBJ1-4 TRBV11-3 16 TRBD1 TGTGCCAGCAGCAGCAAGGGACAGTGCTTTAATGAAAAACTGTTTTTT CASSSKGQCFNEKLFF
. TRBJ2-1 TRBV5-4 14 . TGTGCCAGCAGCTTGGAGGTCTGGGGCTATGAGCAGTTCTTC CASSLEVWGYEQFF
. TRBJ1-1 TRBV19 13 . TGTGCCAGTAGTACCAGCGGACGATTTGAAGCTTTCTTT CASSTSGRFEAFF
once TRBJ1-2 TRBV6-2/TRBV6-3 14 TRBD1 TGTGCCAGCAGCCCCTGGACAGGGCAAGGCGGCTACACCTTC CASSPWTGQGGYTF
. TRBJ1-5 TRBV19 14 . TGTGCCAGTATGGTCACAGGGATGGACCAGCCCCAGCATTTT CASMVTGMDQPQHF
. TRBJ2-2 TRBV11-2 16 TRBD2 TGTGCCAGCCGCCTAGCGGGGGCGGGGGGCACCGGGGAGCTGTTTTTT CASRLAGAGGTGELFF
. TRBJ1-1 TRBV10-3 14 . TGTGCCATCAGTGAATACCAGGAGGGGACTGAAGCTTTCTTT CAISEYQEGTEAFF
. TRBJ1-5 TRBV2 16 . TGTGCCAGCAGTGAATGGGCAGGGGTCACGGATCAGCCCCAGCATTTT CASSEWAGVTDQPQHF
. TRBJ1-1 TRBV5-1 15 TRBD1 TGCGCCAGCAGCTTGGAAGCACAGGGGTTCACTGAAGCTTTCTTT CASSLEAQGFTEAFF